The clone carrying this T cell receptor (beta chain) was seen repeatedly, ten times or more. What it binds is not known. The V gene lost 7 bases and the J gene lost 7 bases, with 20 bases spanning the gap. Germline lookup yields CDR1 SGHTA and CDR2 FQGNSA. CDR3 length: 14 residues. This entry is derived from a study of breast tumors, draining lymph nodes, adjacent tissues. The study's findings and limits: Tumors had less TCR diversity than lymph nodes, more than nontumor tissue. Findings are consistent with lymph node origin and intratumoral expansion of most tumor T cells.

Using its own MiXCR run on the multiplex PCR reads, TCRdb lists one record per CDR3 protein. The table lists around 43,000 distinct CDR3 sequences, under 25% of them singletons, with 6.5% to 8% in the top ten. The rearrangement uses TRBV7-2 and TRBJ2-7, with a possible D match to TRBD2 (6 bases). Sequencing was performed on breast tumor tissue. The sequence came from a female donor with breast cancer. Some clones in this sample may be carry-over from other donors' samples. The CDR3 here is CASIPGLGVGEQYF. As DNA, the CDR3 is TGTGCCAGCATCCCGGGACTGGGGGTTGGGGAGCAGTACTTC.